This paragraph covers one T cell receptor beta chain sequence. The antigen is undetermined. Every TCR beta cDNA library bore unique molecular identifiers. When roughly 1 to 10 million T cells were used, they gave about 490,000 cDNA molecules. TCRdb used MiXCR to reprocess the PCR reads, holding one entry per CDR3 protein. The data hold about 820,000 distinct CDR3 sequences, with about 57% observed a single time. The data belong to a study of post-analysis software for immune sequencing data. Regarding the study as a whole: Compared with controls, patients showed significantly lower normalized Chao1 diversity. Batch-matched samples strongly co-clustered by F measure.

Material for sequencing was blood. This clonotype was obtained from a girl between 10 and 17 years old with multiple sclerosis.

CDR3 sequence (DNA): TGCAGTGCCTGGCCGACTAGCGGGCTGTACAATGAGCAGTTCTTC. This translates into CSAWPTSGLYNEQFF. This chain uses TRBV20-1 with TRBJ2-1, with TRBD2 identical over 10 bases. This CDR3 is built from 15 residues. The germline V gene encodes CDR1 DFQATT and CDR2 SNEGSKA (reference sequence). V trimming: 6 bases; J trimming: 4 bases; junction bases outside the gene matches: 9.